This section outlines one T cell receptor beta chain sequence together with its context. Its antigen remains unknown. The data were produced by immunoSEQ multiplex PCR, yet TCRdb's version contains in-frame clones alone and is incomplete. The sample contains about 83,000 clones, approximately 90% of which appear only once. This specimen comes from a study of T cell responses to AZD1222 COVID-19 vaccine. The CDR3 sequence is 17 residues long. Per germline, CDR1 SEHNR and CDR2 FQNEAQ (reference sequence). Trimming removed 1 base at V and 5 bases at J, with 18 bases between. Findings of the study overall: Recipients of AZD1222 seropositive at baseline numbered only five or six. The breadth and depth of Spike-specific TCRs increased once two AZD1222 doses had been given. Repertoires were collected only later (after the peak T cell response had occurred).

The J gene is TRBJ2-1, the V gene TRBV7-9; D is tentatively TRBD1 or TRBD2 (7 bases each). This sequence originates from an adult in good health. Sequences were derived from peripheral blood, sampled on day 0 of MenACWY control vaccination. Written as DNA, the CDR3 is TGTGCCAGCAGCTTAGTCCCAGGGGGGGTTAGCGACAATGAGCAGTTCTTC. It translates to CASSLVPGGVSDNEQFF. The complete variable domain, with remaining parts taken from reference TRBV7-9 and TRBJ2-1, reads DTGVSQNPRHKITKRGQNVTFRCDPISEHNRLYWYRQTLGQGPEFLTYFQNEAQLEKSRLLSDRFSAERPKGSFSTLEIQRTEQGDSAMYLCASSLVPGGVSDNEQFFGPGTRLTVL.